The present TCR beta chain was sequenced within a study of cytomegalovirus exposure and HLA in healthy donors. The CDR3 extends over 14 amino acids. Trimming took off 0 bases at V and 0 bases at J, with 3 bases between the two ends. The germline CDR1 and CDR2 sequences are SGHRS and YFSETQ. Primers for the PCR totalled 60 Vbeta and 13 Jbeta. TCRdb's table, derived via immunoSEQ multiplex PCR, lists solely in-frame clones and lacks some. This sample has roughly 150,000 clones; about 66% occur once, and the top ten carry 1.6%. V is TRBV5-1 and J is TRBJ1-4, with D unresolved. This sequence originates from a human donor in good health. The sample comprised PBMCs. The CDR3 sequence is CASSLDTTNEKLFF. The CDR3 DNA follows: TGCGCCAGCAGCTTGGACACAACTAATGAAAAACTGTTTTTT.